What follows describes a single T cell receptor (beta chain). Its target is not known. These data belong to a study of cytomegalovirus exposure and HLA in healthy donors. General observations from the study: The authors enumerated around 150 TCR beta chains as linked to cytomegalovirus.

The PCR employed 60 Vbeta primers together with 13 Jbeta primers. Data came from immunoSEQ multiplex PCR; TCRdb stores just in-frame clones and leaves some out. The table records roughly 60,000 clones, 78% of them present only once. V was shortened by 8 bases and J by 10 bases, with 12 bases between the two germline ends. The CDR3 is made up of 11 amino acids. Germline-derived CDR1 and CDR2 are SGHAT and FQNNGV. The receptor was isolated from a female donor in good health and CMV-seronegative. Material for sequencing was PBMCs. The chain carries TRBV11-2 and TRBJ2-1; D is unresolved. For the CDR3, the DNA is TGTGCCAGCGGGCTGGCTATAGAGCAGTTCTTC. Translation gives CASGLAIEQFF.